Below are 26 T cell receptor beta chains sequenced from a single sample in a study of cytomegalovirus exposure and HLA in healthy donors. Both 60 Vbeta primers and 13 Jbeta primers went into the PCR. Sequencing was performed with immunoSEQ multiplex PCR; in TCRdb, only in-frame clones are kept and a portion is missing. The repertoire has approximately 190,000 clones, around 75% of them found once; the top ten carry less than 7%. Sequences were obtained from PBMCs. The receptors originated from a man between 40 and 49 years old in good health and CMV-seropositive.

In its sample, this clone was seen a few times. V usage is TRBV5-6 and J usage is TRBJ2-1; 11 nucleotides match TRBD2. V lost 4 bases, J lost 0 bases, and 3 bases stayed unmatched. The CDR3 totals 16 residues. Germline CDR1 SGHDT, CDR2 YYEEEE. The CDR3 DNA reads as TGTGCCAGCAGCGGGACTAGCGGAAGCTCCTACAATGAGCAGTTCTTC. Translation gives CASSGTSGSSYNEQFF.

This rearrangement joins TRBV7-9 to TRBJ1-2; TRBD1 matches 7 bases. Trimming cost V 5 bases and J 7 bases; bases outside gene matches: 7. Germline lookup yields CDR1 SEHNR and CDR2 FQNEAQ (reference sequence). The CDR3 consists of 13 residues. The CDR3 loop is CASSRGQEPGYTF. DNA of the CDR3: TGTGCCAGCAGCCGCGGACAGGAACCTGGCTACACCTTC.

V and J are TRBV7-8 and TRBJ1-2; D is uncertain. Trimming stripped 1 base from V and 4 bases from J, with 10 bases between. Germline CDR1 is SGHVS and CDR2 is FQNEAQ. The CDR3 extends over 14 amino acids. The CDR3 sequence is CASSLGRPSYGYTF. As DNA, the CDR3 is TGTGCCAGCAGCTTAGGCAGGCCGAGCTATGGCTACACCTTC.

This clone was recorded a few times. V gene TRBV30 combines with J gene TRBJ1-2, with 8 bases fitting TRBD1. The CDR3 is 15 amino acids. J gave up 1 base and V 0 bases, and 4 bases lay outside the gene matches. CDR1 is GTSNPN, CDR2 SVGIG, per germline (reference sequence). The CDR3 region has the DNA TGTGCCTGGAGTGTAGACAGGGGCGGTAACTATGGCTACACCTTC. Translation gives CAWSVDRGGNYGYTF. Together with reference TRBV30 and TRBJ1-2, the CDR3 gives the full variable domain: SQTIHQWPATLVQPVGSPLSLECTVEGTSNPNLYWYRQAAGRGLQLLFYSVGIGQISSEVPQNLSASRPQDRQFILSSKKLLLSDSGFYLCAWSVDRGGNYGYTFGSGTRLTVV.

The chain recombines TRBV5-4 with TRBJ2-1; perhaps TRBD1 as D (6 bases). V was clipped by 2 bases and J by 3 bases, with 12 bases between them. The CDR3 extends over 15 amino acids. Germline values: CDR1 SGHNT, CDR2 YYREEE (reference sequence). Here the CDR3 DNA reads TGTGCCAGCAGCTTTTTGGGGGCCATCTACAATGAGCAGTTCTTC. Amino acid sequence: CASSFLGAIYNEQFF.

In DNA form, the CDR3 reads TGTGCCAGCAGCTCAACTGACAGTACCTACTACGAGCAGTACTTC. Encoded protein: CASSSTDSTYYEQYF. The J gene is TRBJ2-5, the V gene TRBV7-9; a weak D match, TRBD1 (5 bases). The DNA end favors TRBJ2-7, so the J call may be wrong. The germline CDR1 and CDR2 sequences are SEHNR and FQNEAQ (reference sequence). The CDR3 covers 15 residues.

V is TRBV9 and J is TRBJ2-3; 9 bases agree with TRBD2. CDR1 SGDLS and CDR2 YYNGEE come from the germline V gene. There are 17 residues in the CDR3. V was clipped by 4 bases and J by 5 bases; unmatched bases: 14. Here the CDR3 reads CASSNGAGGPRKDTQYF. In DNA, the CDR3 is TGTGCCAGCAGCAACGGGGCGGGGGGGCCTCGGAAAGATACGCAGTATTTT.

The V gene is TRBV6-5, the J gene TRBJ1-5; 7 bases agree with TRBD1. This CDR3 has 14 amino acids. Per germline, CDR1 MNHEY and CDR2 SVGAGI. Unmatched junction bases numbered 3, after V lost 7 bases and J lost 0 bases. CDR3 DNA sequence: TGTGCCAGCACCCCAGGGGGTAGCAATCAGCCCCAGCATTTT. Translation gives CASTPGGSNQPQHF.

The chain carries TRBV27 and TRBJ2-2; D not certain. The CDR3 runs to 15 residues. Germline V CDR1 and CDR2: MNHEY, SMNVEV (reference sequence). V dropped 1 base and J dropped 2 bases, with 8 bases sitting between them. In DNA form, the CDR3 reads TGTGCCAGCAGTTTATTTCCCTTAAACACCGGGGAGCTGTTTTTT. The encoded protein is CASSLFPLNTGELFF.

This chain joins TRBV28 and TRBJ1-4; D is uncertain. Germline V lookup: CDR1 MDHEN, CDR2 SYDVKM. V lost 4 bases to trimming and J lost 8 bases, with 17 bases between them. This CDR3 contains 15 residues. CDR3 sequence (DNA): TGTGCCAGCAGTTCCCCTAGGAAAACTGGGGAAAAACTGTTTTTT. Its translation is CASSSPRKTGEKLFF.

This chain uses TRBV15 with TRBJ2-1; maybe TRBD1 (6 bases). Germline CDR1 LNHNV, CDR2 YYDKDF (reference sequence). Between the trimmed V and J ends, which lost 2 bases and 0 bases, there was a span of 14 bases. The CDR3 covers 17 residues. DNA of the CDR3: TGTGCCACCAGCAGAACCATGACAGGCCGCTCCTACAATGAGCAGTTCTTC. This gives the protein CATSRTMTGRSYNEQFF.

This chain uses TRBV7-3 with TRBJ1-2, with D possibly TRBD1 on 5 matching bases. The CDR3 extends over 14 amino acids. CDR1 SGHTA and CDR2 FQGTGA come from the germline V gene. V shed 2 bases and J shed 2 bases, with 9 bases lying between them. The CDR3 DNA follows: TGTGCCAGCAGCTTACGAGCAGGGAACTATGGCTACACCTTC. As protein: CASSLRAGNYGYTF.

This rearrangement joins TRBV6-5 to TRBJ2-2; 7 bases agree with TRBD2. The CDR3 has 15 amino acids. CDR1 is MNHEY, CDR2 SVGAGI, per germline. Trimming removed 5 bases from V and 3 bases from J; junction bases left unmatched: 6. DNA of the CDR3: TGTGCCAGCAGTCGCGGACTAGTCCACACCGGGGAGCTGTTTTTT. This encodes CASSRGLVHTGELFF.

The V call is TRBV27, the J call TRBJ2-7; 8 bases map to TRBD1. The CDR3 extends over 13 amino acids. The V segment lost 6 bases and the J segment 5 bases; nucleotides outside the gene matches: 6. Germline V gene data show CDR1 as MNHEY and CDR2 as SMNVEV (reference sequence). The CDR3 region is CASSPRGRNEQYF. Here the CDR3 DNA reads TGTGCCAGCAGCCCCAGGGGGCGGAACGAGCAGTACTTC.

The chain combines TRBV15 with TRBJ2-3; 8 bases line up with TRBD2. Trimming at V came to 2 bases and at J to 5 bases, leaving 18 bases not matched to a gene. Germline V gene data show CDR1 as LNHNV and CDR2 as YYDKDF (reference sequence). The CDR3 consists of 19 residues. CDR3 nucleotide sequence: TGTGCCACCAGCAGAATAGAACTCCTCCTGACTAGCGAAGGAGATACGCAGTATTTT. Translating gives CATSRIELLLTSEGDTQYF.

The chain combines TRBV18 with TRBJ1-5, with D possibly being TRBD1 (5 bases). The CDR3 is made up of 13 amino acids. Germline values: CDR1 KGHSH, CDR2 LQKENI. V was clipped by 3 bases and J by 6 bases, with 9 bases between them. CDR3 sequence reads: CASSPDTIQPQHF. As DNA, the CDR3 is TGTGCCAGCTCACCGGACACTATTCAGCCCCAGCATTTT.

CDR3 coding DNA: TGTGTCGTTGACAGGGGCGAGACCCAGTACTTC. Amino acid sequence: CVVDRGETQYF. The chain recombines TRBV25-1 with TRBJ2-5; 8 nucleotides agree with TRBD1. Per germline, CDR1 MGHDK and CDR2 SYGVNS. This CDR3 spans 11 amino acids.

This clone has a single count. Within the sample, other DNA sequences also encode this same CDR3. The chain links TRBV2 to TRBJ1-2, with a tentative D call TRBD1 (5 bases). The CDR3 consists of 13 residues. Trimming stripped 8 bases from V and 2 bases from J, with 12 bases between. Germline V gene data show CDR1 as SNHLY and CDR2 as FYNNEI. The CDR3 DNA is TGTGCCAGCTCAGGGAGGACGAACTATGGCTACACCTTC. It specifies CASSGRTNYGYTF.

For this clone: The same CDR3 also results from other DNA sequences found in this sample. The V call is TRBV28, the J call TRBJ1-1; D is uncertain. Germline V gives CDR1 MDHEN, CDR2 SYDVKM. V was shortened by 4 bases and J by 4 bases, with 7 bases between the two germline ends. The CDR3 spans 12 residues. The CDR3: CASSSLSTEAFF. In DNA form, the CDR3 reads TGTGCCAGCAGTTCCCTGAGCACTGAAGCTTTCTTT.

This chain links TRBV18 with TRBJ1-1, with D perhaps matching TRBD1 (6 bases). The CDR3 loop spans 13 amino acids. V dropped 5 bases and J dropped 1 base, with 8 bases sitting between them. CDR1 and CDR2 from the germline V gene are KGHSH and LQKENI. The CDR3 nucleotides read TGTGCCAGCTCATGGGGACAGAACACTGAAGCTTTCTTT. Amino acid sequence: CASSWGQNTEAFF.

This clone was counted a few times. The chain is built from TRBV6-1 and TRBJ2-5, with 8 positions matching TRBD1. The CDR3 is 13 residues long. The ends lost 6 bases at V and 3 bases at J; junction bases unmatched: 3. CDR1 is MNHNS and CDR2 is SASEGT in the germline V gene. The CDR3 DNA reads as TGTGCCAGCAGCAGGGGGCAAGAAGAGACCCAGTACTTC. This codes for CASSRGQEETQYF.

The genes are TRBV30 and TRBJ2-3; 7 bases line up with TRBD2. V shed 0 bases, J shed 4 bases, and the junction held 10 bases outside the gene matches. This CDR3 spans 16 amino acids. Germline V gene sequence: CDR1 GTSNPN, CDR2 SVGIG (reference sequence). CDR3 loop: CAWSVLSGGGPDTQYF. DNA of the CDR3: TGTGCCTGGAGTGTACTTTCGGGAGGTGGTCCAGATACGCAGTATTTT.

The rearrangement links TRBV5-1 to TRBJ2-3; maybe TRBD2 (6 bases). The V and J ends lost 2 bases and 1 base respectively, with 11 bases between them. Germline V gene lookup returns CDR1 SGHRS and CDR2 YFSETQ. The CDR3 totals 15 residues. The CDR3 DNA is TGCGCCAGCAGCTTCCGGGACTTCCGCACAGATACGCAGTATTTT. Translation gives CASSFRDFRTDTQYF.

CDR3: CASSLVTAGHEQYF. The CDR3 DNA is TGTGCCAGCAGCTTAGTTACAGCGGGGCACGAGCAGTACTTC. The chain joins TRBV7-8 to TRBJ2-7; 7 bases match TRBD2. CDR1 is SGHVS, CDR2 FQNEAQ, per germline. The CDR3 is 14 amino acids. V shed 1 base, J shed 5 bases, and the junction held 5 bases outside the gene matches. Looking up the rest from reference TRBV7-8 and TRBJ2-7 gives the full variable domain: GAGVSQSPRYKVAKRGQDVALRCDPISGHVSLFWYQQALGQGPEFLTYFQNEAQLDKSGLPSDRFFAERPEGSVSTLKIQRTQQEDSAVYLCASSLVTAGHEQYFGPGTRLTVT.

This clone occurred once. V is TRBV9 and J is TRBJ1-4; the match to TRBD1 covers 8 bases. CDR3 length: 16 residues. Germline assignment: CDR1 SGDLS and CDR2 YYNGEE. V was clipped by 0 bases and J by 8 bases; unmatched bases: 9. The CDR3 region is CASSVAPTGVQEKLFF. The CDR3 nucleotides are TGTGCCAGCAGCGTAGCCCCGACAGGGGTACAGGAAAAACTGTTTTTT. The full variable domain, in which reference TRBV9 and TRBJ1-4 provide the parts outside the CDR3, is DSGVTQTPKHLITATGQRVTLRCSPRSGDLSVYWYQQSLDQGLQFLIQYYNGEERAKGNILERFSAQQFPDLHSELNLSSLELGDSALYFCASSVAPTGVQEKLFFGSGTQLSVL.

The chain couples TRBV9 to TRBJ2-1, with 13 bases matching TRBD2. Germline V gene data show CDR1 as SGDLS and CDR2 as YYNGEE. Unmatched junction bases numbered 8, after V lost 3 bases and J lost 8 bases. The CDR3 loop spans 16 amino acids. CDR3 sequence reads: CASSEAPLAGGDEQFF. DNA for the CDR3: TGTGCCAGCAGCGAAGCCCCACTAGCGGGGGGGGATGAGCAGTTCTTC.